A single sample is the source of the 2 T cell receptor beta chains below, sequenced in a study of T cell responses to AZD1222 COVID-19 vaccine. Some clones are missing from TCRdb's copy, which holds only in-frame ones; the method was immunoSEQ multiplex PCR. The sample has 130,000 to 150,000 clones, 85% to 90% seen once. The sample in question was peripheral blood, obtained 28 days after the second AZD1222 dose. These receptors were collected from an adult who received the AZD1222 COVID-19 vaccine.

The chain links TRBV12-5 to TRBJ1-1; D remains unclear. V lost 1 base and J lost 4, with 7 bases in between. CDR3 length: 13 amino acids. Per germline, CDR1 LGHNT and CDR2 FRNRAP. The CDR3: CASGLDAGTEAFF. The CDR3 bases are TGTGCTAGTGGTTTGGATGCGGGCACTGAAGCTTTCTTT.

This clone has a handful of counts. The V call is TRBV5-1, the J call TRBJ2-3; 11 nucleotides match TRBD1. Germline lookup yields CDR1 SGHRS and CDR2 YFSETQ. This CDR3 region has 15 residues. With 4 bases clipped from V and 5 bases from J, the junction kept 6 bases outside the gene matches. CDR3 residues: CASSPDRGQGDTQYF. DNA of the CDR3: TGCGCCAGCAGCCCGGACAGGGGGCAGGGAGATACGCAGTATTTT.